Presented here are 28 T cell receptor beta chains from one specimen sequenced in a study of graft-versus-host responses after intestinal transplantation. TCRdb keeps only in-frame clones here, not all; method: immunoSEQ multiplex PCR. Of about 89,000 clones in the sample, 75% to 95% were seen once. These TCRs' antigens remain unknown. The source was unstimulated CD4+ T cells sorted from spleen or lymph node cells, collected before intestinal transplant. These receptor sequences come from a human donor who received an intestinal transplant.

This clone showed up just a few times. The rearrangement joins TRBV5-4 to TRBJ2-7; possible D gene TRBD2, 6 bases. CDR1 and CDR2 (germline): SGHNT, YYREEE (reference sequence). Trimming took 4 bases from V and 0 from J, leaving 11 bases between them. This CDR3 has 14 amino acids. The CDR3 nucleotides are TGTGCCAGCAGCAACACGGGACTCTCCTACGAGCAGTACTTC. This sequence encodes CASSNTGLSYEQYF. The full variable domain, with the rest looked up from reference TRBV5-4 and TRBJ2-7, is ETGVTQSPTHLIKTRGQQVTLRCSSQSGHNTVSWYQQALGQGPQFIFQYYREEENGRGNFPPRFSGLQFPNYSSELNVNALELDDSALYLCASSNTGLSYEQYFGPGTRLTVT.

The chain recombines TRBV18 with TRBJ2-7; 11 bases are shared with TRBD2. Trimming cost V 0 bases and J 2 bases; bases outside gene matches: 3. Germline V CDR1 and CDR2: KGHSH, LQKENI. The CDR3 runs to 16 residues. The CDR3 loop is CASSPPASGGTYEQYF. CDR3 DNA: TGTGCCAGCTCACCACCTGCTAGCGGGGGGACCTACGAGCAGTACTTC.

In its sample, this clone was seen a few times. The rearrangement uses TRBV6-6 and TRBJ2-7, with 9 bases fitting TRBD1. The J segment lost 9 bases and the V segment lost 6 bases, leaving 9 bases of the junction unmatched. CDR1 and CDR2 (germline): MNHNY, SVGAGI (reference sequence). This CDR3 is built from 13 residues. The CDR3 bases are TGTGCCAGCAGGTCCCGGGACAGGGATAGGCAGTACTTC. Protein sequence: CASRSRDRDRQYF.

This clone was detected once. The rearrangement joins TRBV11-2 to TRBJ1-1; D remains ambiguous. Trimming shortened V by 0 bases and J by 11 bases, and 13 bases separated the two germline ends. Germline V gives CDR1 SGHAT, CDR2 FQNNGV. The CDR3 is 13 amino acids. CDR3 residues: CASSLDEGGRAFF. CDR3 coding DNA: TGTGCCAGCAGCTTAGATGAGGGAGGTAGGGCTTTCTTT.

The chain uses TRBV7-2 and TRBJ2-7; no clear D. Per germline, CDR1 SGHTA and CDR2 FQGNSA. The CDR3 contains 13 residues. V dropped 5 bases and J dropped 1 base, with 9 bases sitting between them. As DNA, the CDR3 is TGTGCCAGCAGCCAGAAAAGTTCCTACGAGCAGTACTTC. This translates into CASSQKSSYEQYF.

The chain employs TRBV5-6 and TRBJ2-3, with D perhaps TRBD1 (6 bases). Between the trimmed V and J ends, which lost 4 bases and 2 bases, there was a span of 11 bases. The CDR3 is 14 amino acids. Germline CDR1 and CDR2: SGHDT and YYEEEE. CDR3 region: CASSSGQITDTQYF. The CDR3 region has the DNA TGTGCCAGCAGCAGCGGACAGATCACAGATACGCAGTATTTT.

The rearrangement joins TRBV4-3 to TRBJ1-6; the D is unclear. The germline V gene has CDR1 LGHNA and CDR2 YSLEER. The CDR3 has 12 amino acids. V was pared by 1 base and J by 9 bases, with 4 bases between. CDR3: CASSQGPSPLHF. The CDR3 region has the DNA TGCGCCAGCAGCCAAGGGCCTTCACCCCTCCACTTT.

This clone showed up just once. The gene calls are TRBV4-3 and TRBJ1-2; 8 positions match TRBD1. The CDR3 runs 16 residues. V shed 0 bases and J 4 bases; nucleotides not matched to a gene: 7. Germline CDR1 reads LGHNA; CDR2 reads YSLEER. The CDR3 bases are TGCGCCAGCAGCCAAGATGGGGGGACAGGCGGCTATGGCTACACCTTC. Its protein is CASSQDGGTGGYGYTF.

The chain uses TRBV6-1 and TRBJ1-6, with D maybe TRBD1 (6 bases). The CDR3 totals 15 residues. Germline V gene sequence: CDR1 MNHNS, CDR2 SASEGT. Trimming left V 2 bases short and J 8 bases short, with 13 bases between. The CDR3: CASSEFQGQYSPLHF. CDR3 coding DNA: TGTGCCAGCAGTGAATTTCAGGGGCAATATTCACCCCTCCACTTT.

V and J are TRBV5-6 and TRBJ2-3; D remains unclear. The CDR3 extends over 15 amino acids. Germline CDR1 is SGHDT and CDR2 is YYEEEE. The V end lost 1 base, the J end lost 2 bases, and 11 bases lay between the germline ends. CDR3 protein: CASSLYADNTDTQYF. CDR3 nucleotide sequence: TGTGCCAGCAGCTTGTACGCCGACAACACAGATACGCAGTATTTT.

V is TRBV18 and J is TRBJ1-5; 7 bases are shared with TRBD1. This CDR3 contains 15 residues. The germline gives CDR1 KGHSH, CDR2 LQKENI. Trimming at V came to 2 bases and at J to 3 bases, leaving 4 bases not matched to a gene. CDR3 protein: CASSPGTAHNQPQHF. CDR3 DNA sequence: TGTGCCAGCTCACCAGGGACAGCACACAATCAGCCCCAGCATTTT.

This chain uses TRBV29-1 with TRBJ2-5; 10 nucleotides align to TRBD1. The germline gives CDR1 SQVTM, CDR2 ANQGSEA. With 7 bases clipped from V and 3 bases from J, the junction kept 8 bases outside the gene matches. The CDR3 runs 14 residues. CDR3 nucleotide sequence: TGCAGCGCCTCTGGGACAGGGGAGGAAGAGACCCAGTACTTC. This encodes CSASGTGEEETQYF.

The V call is TRBV19, the J call TRBJ1-1; TRBD1 might be the D (5 bases). CDR1 and CDR2 (germline): LNHDA, SQIVND (reference sequence). The CDR3 extends over 18 amino acids. Deletions cut 5 bases from V and 4 bases from J, with 26 bases between. CDR3 bases: TGTGCCAGTAGTTTCCTCGGGGGGAGCTCCCTTTGGGGCACTGAAGCTTTCTTT. It encodes CASSFLGGSSLWGTEAFF.

The rearrangement uses TRBV6-9 and TRBJ2-1; D may be TRBD2 (5 bases). The V end lost 3 bases, the J end lost 3 bases, and 6 bases lay between the germline ends. This CDR3 spans 13 amino acids. The germline CDR1 and CDR2 sequences are MNHGY and SVAAGI. The CDR3 protein is CASSYRDYNEQFF. CDR3 DNA sequence: TGTGCCAGCAGTTACCGGGACTACAATGAGCAGTTCTTC.

This clone occurred once. The chain couples TRBV6-5 to TRBJ1-1; D might be TRBD1 (5 bases). V lost 0 bases and J 6 bases, leaving 11 bases between the germline ends. This CDR3 is built from 14 residues. Germline V lookup: CDR1 MNHEY, CDR2 SVGAGI. The DNA of the CDR3 is TGTGCCAGCAGTTACTCAGGGGAAGGGCCTGAAGCTTTCTTT. It specifies CASSYSGEGPEAFF.

The chain carries TRBV7-8 and TRBJ2-3, with 7 bases lining up with TRBD2. Looked up from germline, CDR1 is SGHVS and CDR2 is FQNEAQ. Trimming removed 2 bases from V and 2 bases from J; junction bases left unmatched: 4. CDR3 length equals 15 residues. CDR3 protein: CASSLRLAATDTQYF. CDR3 nucleotide sequence: TGTGCCAGCAGCTTAAGGCTAGCGGCCACAGATACGCAGTATTTT. Supplemented by reference TRBV7-8 and TRBJ2-3, the full variable domain reads GAGVSQSPRYKVAKRGQDVALRCDPISGHVSLFWYQQALGQGPEFLTYFQNEAQLDKSGLPSDRFFAERPEGSVSTLKIQRTQQEDSAVYLCASSLRLAATDTQYFGPGTRLTVL.

V usage is TRBV6-5 and J usage is TRBJ1-2; D is ambiguous. From germline, CDR1 is MNHEY and CDR2 SVGAGI. This CDR3 has 14 amino acids. Trimming removed 8 bases at V and 8 bases at J, with 21 bases between. The CDR3, as DNA: TGTGCCAGCGGACTACGGACGGTCGAAAACGGCTACACCTTC. Protein sequence: CASGLRTVENGYTF.

This chain connects TRBV7-2 to TRBJ2-2, with TRBD2 matching over 8 bases. The CDR3 has 18 amino acids. CDR1 SGHTA and CDR2 FQGNSA come from the germline V gene. The V gene end was trimmed by 1 base and the J gene end by 8 bases; junction bases not matched to a gene: 15. The CDR3 sequence is CASSLVRSGARFSGELFF. In DNA, the CDR3 is TGTGCCAGCAGCTTAGTCCGTAGCGGGGCCCGGTTCAGTGGGGAGCTGTTTTTT.

The CDR3 here is CASSLQGDYGYTF. CDR3 DNA: TGTGCCAGCAGCCTACAGGGCGACTATGGCTACACCTTC. This chain joins TRBV7-8 and TRBJ1-2; D is perhaps TRBD1 (6 bases). V was shortened by 5 bases and J by 3 bases, with 10 bases between the two germline ends. This CDR3 is 13 amino acids long. Germline V gene lookup returns CDR1 SGHVS and CDR2 FQNEAQ.

Here the CDR3 reads CASIGFGGINTGELFF. The CDR3 nucleotides are TGTGCCAGCATAGGTTTCGGCGGTATCAACACCGGGGAGCTGTTTTTT. The chain couples TRBV2 to TRBJ2-2; D is uncertain. This CDR3 region has 16 residues. With 7 bases removed from V and 2 bases from J, the gap between germline ends came to 17 bases. Per germline, CDR1 SNHLY and CDR2 FYNNEI. Full variable domain (missing parts from reference TRBV2 and TRBJ2-2): EPEVTQTPSHQVTQMGQEVILRCVPISNHLYFYWYRQILGQKVEFLVSFYNNEISEKSEIFDDQFSVERPDGSNFTLKIRSTKLEDSAMYFCASIGFGGINTGELFFGEGSRLTVL.

V usage is TRBV10-3 and J usage is TRBJ2-2, with 9 bases identical to TRBD1. J lost 5 bases, V lost 7 bases, and 11 bases had no gene match. Looked up from germline, CDR1 is ENHRY and CDR2 is SYGVKD. The CDR3 runs 16 residues. For the CDR3, the DNA is TGTGCCATCAAGGGTTCCGGGACAGGGAGAACCGGGGAGCTGTTTTTT. Its translation: CAIKGSGTGRTGELFF.

The chain uses TRBV11-2 and TRBJ1-2; possible D gene TRBD1, 5 bases. This CDR3 comprises 13 residues. Germline values: CDR1 SGHAT, CDR2 FQNNGV. Trimming stripped 1 base from V and 8 bases from J, with 11 bases between. Here the CDR3 DNA reads TGTGCCAGCAGCTTAGCGGGGGGGAGAGGCTACACCTTC. Protein sequence: CASSLAGGRGYTF.

CDR3 loop: CASSRASGANVLTF. CDR3 DNA: TGTGCCAGCAGCCGCGCTTCTGGGGCCAACGTCCTGACTTTC. The V and J genes are TRBV7-9 and TRBJ2-6; D not certain. Germline V gives CDR1 SEHNR, CDR2 FQNEAQ (reference sequence). The V and J ends lost 5 bases and 1 base respectively, with 6 bases between them. The CDR3 loop spans 14 amino acids.

The gene calls are TRBV2 and TRBJ2-3; D gene unclear. Germline V CDR1 and CDR2: SNHLY, FYNNEI. This CDR3 spans 10 amino acids. V gave up 8 bases and J gave up 5 bases, with 5 bases separating them. The CDR3 loop reads CASWRDTQYF. For the CDR3, the DNA is TGTGCCAGCTGGAGAGATACGCAGTATTTT.

V usage is TRBV6-6 and J usage is TRBJ2-7; 7 positions match TRBD2. The germline CDR1 and CDR2 sequences are MNHNY and SVGAGI (reference sequence). V trimming: 7 bases; J trimming: 4 bases; junction bases outside the gene matches: 16. The length of the CDR3 is 16 residues. Written as DNA, the CDR3 is TGTGCCAGCACTGCGGGGCCAAGGCGGGGGACTTACGAGCAGTACTTC. Its translation is CASTAGPRRGTYEQYF.

V and J are TRBV9 and TRBJ2-3; D not resolved. V shed 0 bases and J shed 2 bases, with 10 bases lying between them. CDR1 SGDLS and CDR2 YYNGEE come from the germline V gene. The CDR3 length is 15 residues. In DNA form, the CDR3 reads TGTGCCAGCAGCGTAGCTACGGAGCACACAGATACGCAGTATTTT. The encoded protein is CASSVATEHTDTQYF.

The rearrangement uses TRBV5-7 and TRBJ2-1, with no clear D. TRBV5-7 is placed among ORFs of uncertain function. V gave up 0 bases and J gave up 4 bases, with 5 bases separating them. This CDR3 contains 13 residues. CDR3 residues: CASSLDRYNEQFF. The CDR3 DNA is TGTGCCAGCAGCTTGGACAGATACAATGAGCAGTTCTTC.

This clone has only one observation. CDR3 in DNA: TGTGCCAGCAGCTTACTCGGGACTAGCGGGGGCGGATGGACCGGGGAGCTGTTTTTT. Translating it yields CASSLLGTSGGGWTGELFF. The chain recombines TRBV7-2 with TRBJ2-2, with 14 bases matching TRBD2. From germline, CDR1 is SGHTA and CDR2 FQGNSA. The CDR3 has 19 residues. Trimming took 2 bases from V and 5 from J; bases not matched to a gene: 10.